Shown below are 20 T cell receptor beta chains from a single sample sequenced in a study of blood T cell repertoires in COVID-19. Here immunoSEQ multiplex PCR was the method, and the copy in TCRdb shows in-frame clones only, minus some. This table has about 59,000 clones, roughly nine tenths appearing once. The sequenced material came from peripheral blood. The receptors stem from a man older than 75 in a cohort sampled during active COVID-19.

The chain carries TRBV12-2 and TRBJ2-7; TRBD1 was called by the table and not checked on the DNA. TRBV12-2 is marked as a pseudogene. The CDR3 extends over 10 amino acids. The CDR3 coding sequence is TGTGCAAGTCGCAAGGGGGAGCAGTACTTC. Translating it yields CASRKGEQYF.

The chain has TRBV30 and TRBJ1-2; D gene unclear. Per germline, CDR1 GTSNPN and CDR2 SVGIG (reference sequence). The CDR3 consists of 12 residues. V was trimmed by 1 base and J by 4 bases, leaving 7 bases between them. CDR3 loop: CAWSAGLYGYTF. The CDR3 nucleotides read TGTGCCTGGAGTGCCGGACTCTATGGCTACACCTTC.

DNA of the CDR3: TGTGCCAGCAGCCCACAAACGCTAGCGGGGAGGGAGACCCAGTACTTC. Translation: CASSPQTLAGRETQYF. V gene TRBV7-2 combines with J gene TRBJ2-5, with 9 bases that match TRBD2. V lost 5 bases, J lost 5 bases, and 12 bases stayed unmatched. The CDR3 spans 16 residues. Per germline, CDR1 SGHTA and CDR2 FQGNSA. Looking up the rest from reference TRBV7-2 and TRBJ2-5 gives the full variable domain: GAGVSQSPSNKVTEKGKDVELRCDPISGHTALYWYRQSLGQGLEFLIYFQGNSAPDKSGLPSDRFSAERTGGSVSTLTIQRTQQEDSAVYLCASSPQTLAGRETQYFGPGTRLLVL.

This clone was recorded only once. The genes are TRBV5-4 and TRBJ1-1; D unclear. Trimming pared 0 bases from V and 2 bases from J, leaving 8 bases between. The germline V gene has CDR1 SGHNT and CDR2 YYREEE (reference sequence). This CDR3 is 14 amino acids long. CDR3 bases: TGTGCCAGCAGCTTGGAAAGGAGAAACACTGAAGCTTTCTTT. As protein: CASSLERRNTEAFF.

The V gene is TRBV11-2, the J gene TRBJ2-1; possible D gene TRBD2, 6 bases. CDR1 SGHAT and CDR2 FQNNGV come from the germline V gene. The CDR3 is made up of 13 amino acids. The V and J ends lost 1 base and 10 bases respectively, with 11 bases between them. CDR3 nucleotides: TGTGCCAGCAGCTTAGGAACGGCGGGGGAGCAGTTCTTC. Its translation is CASSLGTAGEQFF.

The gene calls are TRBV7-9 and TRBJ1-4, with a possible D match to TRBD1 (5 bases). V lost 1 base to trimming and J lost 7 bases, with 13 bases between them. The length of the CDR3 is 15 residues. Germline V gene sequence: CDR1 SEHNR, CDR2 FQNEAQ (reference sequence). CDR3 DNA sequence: TGTGCCAGCAGCTTAGACGGGGGACGGGGTGAAAAACTGTTTTTT. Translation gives CASSLDGGRGEKLFF.

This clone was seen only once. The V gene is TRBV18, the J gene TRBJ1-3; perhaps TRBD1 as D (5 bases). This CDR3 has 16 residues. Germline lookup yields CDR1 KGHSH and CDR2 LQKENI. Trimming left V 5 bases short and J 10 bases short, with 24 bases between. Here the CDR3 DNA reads TGTGCCAGCTCATCAACCCCCCCCACGGGGGATGGGACCATATATTTT. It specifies CASSSTPPTGDGTIYF.

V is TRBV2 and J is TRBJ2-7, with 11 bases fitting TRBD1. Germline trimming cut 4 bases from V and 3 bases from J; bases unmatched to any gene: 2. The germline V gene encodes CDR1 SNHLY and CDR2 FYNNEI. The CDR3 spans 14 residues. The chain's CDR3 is CASSAGTGGYEQYF. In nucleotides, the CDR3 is TGTGCCAGCAGTGCCGGGACAGGGGGCTACGAGCAGTACTTC.

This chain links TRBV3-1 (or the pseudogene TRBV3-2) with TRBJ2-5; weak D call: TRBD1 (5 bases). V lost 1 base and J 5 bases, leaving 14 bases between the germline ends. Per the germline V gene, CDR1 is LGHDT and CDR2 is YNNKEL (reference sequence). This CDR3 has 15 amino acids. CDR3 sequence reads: CASSQAARAGETQYF. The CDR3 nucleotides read TGTGCCAGCAGCCAAGCGGCCAGGGCAGGGGAGACCCAGTACTTC.

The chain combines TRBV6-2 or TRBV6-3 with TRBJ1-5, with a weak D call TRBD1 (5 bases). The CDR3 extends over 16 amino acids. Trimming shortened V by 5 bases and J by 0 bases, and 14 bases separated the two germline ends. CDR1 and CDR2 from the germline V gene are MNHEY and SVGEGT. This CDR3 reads CASSQPAGNSNQPQHF. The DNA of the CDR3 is TGTGCCAGCAGTCAACCCGCAGGGAATAGCAATCAGCCCCAGCATTTT.

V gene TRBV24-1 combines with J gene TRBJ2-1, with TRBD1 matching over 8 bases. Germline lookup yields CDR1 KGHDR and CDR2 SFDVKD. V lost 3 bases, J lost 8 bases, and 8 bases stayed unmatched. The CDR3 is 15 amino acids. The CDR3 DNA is TGTGCCACCAGTGATGGACAGGGATATGGCCATGAGCAGTTCTTC. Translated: CATSDGQGYGHEQFF.

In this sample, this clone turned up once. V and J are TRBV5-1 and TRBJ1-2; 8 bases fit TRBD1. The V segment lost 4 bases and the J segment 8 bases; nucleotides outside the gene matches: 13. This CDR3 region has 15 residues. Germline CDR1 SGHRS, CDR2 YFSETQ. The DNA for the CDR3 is TGCGCCAGCAGCGCCGACCACAGGGGGGTAGGGGGCTACACCTTC. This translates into CASSADHRGVGGYTF.

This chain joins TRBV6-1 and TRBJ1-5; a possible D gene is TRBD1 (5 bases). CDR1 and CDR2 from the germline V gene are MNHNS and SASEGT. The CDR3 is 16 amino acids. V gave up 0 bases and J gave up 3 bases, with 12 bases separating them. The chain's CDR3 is CASSEAGAGSNQPQHF. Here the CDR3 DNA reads TGTGCCAGCAGTGAAGCTGGGGCAGGCTCCAATCAGCCCCAGCATTTT.

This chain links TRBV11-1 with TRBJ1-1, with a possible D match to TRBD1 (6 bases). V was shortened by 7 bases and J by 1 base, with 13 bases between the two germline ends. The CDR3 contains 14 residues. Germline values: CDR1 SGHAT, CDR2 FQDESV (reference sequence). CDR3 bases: TGTGCCAGCAACCCCGGGACAAAGAACACTGAAGCTTTCTTT. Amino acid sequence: CASNPGTKNTEAFF.

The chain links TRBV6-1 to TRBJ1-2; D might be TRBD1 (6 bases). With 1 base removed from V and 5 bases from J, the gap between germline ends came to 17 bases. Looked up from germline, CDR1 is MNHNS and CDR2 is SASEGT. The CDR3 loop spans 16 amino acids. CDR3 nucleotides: TGTGCCAGCAGTGAAGGACAGGCACAACCTTTTTATGGCTACACCTTC. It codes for CASSEGQAQPFYGYTF.

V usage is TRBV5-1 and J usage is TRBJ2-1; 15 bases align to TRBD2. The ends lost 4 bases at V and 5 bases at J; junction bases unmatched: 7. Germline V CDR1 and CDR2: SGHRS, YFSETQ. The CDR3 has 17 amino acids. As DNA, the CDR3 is TGCGCCAGCAGCCCTGGACTAGCGGGAGGGCCGGACAATGAGCAGTTCTTC. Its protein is CASSPGLAGGPDNEQFF.

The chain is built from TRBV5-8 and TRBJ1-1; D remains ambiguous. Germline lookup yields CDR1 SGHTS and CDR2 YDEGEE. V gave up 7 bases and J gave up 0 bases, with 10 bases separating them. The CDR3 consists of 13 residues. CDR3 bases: TGTGCCAGCGGTAGAGGGTTGAACACTGAAGCTTTCTTT. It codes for CASGRGLNTEAFF.

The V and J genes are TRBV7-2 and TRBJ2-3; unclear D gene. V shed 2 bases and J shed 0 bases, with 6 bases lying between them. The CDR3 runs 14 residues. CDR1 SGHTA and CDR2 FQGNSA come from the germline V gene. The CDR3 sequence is CASSLPGSTDTQYF. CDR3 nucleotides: TGTGCCAGCAGCTTACCAGGTAGCACAGATACGCAGTATTTT.

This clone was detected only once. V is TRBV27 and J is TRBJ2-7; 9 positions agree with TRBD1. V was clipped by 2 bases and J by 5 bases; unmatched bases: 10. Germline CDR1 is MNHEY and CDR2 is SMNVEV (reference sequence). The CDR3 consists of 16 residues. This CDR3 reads CASSLLAGTGFHEQYF. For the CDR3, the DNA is TGTGCCAGCAGTTTACTTGCGGGGACAGGGTTCCACGAGCAGTACTTC.

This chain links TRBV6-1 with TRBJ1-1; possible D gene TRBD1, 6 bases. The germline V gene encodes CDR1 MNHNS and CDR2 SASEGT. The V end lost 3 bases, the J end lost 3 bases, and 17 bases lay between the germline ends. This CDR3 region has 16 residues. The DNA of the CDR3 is TGTGCCAGCAGTGACACCGAGACAGGAGACTACACTGAAGCTTTCTTT. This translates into CASSDTETGDYTEAFF.